Here is one T cell receptor beta chain with its context. The specificity of this receptor is unknown. No base quality values were provided; no much bigger clone lies one nucleotide off. The data belong to a study of blood T cell repertoires in COVID-19 (dated by TCRdb to about 2020). In terms of the full investigation: Samples covering the acute and convalescent phases of COVID-19 were provided by collaborators in the United States, Italy and Spain. The material from the prospective study consisted of cDNA or gDNA derived from T cells, B-cell-depleted T cells, or PBMCs. The dataset comprised deeply sampled blood TCRbeta repertoires from subjects exposed to, actively infected with, or recovered from COVID-19. The repertoires were released in a freely available public database meant as a resource for research on the immune response to SARS-CoV-2. Samples were obtained from the ongoing ImmuneRACE study (first 160 participants) and from some 1,300 subjects provided by 6 global collaborators. A de-identified subject ID, COVID-19 status, age in years and sex were almost always included in the sample metadata. Where available, HLA class I and class II types were obtained from metadata supplied by the sample provider rather than from assay-based typing.

Overall study results and their limits: How much clinical and demographic metadata was included differed by source and by participant, and the metadata was provided uncurated.

The immunoSEQ Assay, a bias-controlled multiplex PCR, was used to amplify TCRbeta CDR3 regions from genomic DNA. The study's own analysis went as follows. Within the assay, amplification of reference gene primers was used to estimate how many nucleated cells each sample contained. Sequence reads were collapsed and filtered to measure the absolute abundance of every unique TCRbeta CDR3 rearrangement. For each sample, productive Simpson clonality was calculated as the square root of Simpson's diversity index over productive rearrangements. This immuneACCESS table, as held by TCRdb, lists in-frame sequences with V and J called but not all clones. Of the missing ones, under half trace to an unresolved V gene in checked studies; the others have no known cause. V and J calls and clone size are those listed in that table; D and trimming were worked out from the DNA. The sample table records about 180,000 clones; just over 85% of these occur just once. Jointly, the top ten make up about 7.3% of the sample.

Each collaborating institution followed its own protocols to collect whole blood in K2EDTA tubes. Collaborator samples were shipped for TCRbeta analysis as frozen whole blood, isolated PBMCs, or DNA extracted from either sample type. Specimen: peripheral blood. The clonotype comes from a middle-aged man with active or convalescent COVID-19.

The DNA sequence is as follows: TGTGCCAGTACTAACTCCCCCTACAGGGCCAAAAACATTCAGTACTTC. Its protein product is CASTNSPYRAKNIQYF. The sequence is built from TRBV19 and TRBJ2-4; 5 matching bases give a weak D call of TRBD1. The cysteine opens and the phenylalanine closes a CDR3 of 16 amino acids. This entry keeps only the CDR3 DNA: 48 bases, framed from base 1. Trimming takes 7 bases from V and 1 base from J, and the germline ends sit 17 bases apart. According to the germline V gene (reference sequence), CDR1 reads LNHDA and CDR2 reads SQIVND.